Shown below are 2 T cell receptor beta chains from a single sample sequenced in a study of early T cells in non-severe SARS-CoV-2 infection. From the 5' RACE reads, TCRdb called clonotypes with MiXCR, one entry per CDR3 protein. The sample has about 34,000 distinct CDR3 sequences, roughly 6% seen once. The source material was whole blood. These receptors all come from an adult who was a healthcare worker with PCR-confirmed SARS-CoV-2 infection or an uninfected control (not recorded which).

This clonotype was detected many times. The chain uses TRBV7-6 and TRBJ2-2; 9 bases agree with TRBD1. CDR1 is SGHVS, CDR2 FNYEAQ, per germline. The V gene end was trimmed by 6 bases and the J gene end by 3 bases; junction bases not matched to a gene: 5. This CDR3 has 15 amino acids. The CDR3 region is CASRIQGADTGELFF. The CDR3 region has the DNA TGTGCCAGCAGGATACAGGGGGCCGACACCGGGGAGCTGTTTTTT.

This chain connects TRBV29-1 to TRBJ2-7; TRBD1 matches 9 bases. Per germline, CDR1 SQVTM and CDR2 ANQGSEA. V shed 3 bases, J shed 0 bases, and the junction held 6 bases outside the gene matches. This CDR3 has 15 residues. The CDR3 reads CSVELGQGLSYEQYF. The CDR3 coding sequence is TGCAGCGTTGAGCTGGGACAGGGCCTCTCCTACGAGCAGTACTTC.